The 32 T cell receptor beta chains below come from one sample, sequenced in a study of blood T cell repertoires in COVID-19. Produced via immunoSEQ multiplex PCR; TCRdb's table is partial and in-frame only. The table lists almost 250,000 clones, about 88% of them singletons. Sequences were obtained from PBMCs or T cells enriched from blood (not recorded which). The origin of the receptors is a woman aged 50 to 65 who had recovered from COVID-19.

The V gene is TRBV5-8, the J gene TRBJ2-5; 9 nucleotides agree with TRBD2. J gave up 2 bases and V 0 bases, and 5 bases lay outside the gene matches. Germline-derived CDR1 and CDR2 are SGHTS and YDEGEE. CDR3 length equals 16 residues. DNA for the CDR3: TGTGCCAGCAGCTTGGTCAAGGGACTAGCACAAGAGACCCAGTACTTC. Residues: CASSLVKGLAQETQYF.

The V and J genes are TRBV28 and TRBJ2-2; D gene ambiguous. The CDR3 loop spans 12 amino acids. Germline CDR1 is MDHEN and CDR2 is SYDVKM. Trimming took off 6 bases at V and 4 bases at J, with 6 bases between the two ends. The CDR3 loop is CASSKFTGELFF. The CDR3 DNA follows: TGTGCCAGCAGCAAATTCACCGGGGAGCTGTTTTTT.

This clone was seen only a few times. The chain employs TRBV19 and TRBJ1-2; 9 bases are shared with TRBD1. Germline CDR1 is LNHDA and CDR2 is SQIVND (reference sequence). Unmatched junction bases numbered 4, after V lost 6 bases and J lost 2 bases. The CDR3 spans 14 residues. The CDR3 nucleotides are TGTGCCAGTAGGCCCACAGGGGGCAACTATGGCTACACCTTC. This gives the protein CASRPTGGNYGYTF.

Here the CDR3 DNA reads TGTGCCAGCTCACTAGAGGGCCGAAATGAGCAGTTCTTC. Translating it yields CASSLEGRNEQFF. This chain joins TRBV18 and TRBJ2-1, with a possible D match to TRBD2 (5 bases). Trimming removed 4 bases from V and 7 bases from J, with 11 bases in between. The CDR3 contains 13 residues. Per the germline V gene, CDR1 is KGHSH and CDR2 is LQKENI.

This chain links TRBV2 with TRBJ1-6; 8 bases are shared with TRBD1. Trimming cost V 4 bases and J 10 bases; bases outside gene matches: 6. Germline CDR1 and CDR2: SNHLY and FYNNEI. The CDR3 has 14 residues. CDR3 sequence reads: CASSVSQGGSPLHF. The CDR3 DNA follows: TGTGCCAGCAGTGTCTCACAGGGGGGATCACCCCTCCACTTT.

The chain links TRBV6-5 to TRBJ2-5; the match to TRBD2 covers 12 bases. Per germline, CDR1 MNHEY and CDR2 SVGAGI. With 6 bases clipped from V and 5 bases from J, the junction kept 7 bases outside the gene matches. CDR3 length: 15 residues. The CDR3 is CASSRGLAGRETQYF. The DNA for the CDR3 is TGTGCCAGCAGCCGCGGACTAGCGGGAAGGGAGACCCAGTACTTC.

This chain's CDR3 is CASSLFSGSWGGAENIQYF. DNA for the CDR3: TGCGCCAGCAGCTTGTTCAGTGGGTCGTGGGGAGGGGCGGAAAACATTCAGTACTTC. The chain links TRBV5-1 to TRBJ2-4; 7 bases match TRBD2. This CDR3 contains 19 residues. V shed 1 base and J 5 bases; nucleotides not matched to a gene: 18. Germline CDR1 and CDR2: SGHRS and YFSETQ. Together with reference TRBV5-1 and TRBJ2-4, the CDR3 gives the full variable domain: KAGVTQTPRYLIKTRGQQVTLSCSPISGHRSVSWYQQTPGQGLQFLFEYFSETQRNKGNFPGRFSGRQFSNSRSEMNVSTLELGDSALYLCASSLFSGSWGGAENIQYFGAGTRLSVL.

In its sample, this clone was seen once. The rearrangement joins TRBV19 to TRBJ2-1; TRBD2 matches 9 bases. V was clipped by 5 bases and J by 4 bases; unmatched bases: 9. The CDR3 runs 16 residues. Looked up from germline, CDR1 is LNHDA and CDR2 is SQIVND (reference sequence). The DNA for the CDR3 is TGTGCCAGTAGTCAGCGGGAGGTCTCTTCTTACAATGAGCAGTTCTTC. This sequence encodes CASSQREVSSYNEQFF.

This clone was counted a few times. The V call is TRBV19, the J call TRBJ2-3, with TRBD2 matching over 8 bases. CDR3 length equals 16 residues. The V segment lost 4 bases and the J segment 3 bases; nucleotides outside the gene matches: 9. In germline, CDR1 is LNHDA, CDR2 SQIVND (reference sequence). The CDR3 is CASSRISGIRTDTQYF. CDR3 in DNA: TGTGCCAGTAGTAGAATTAGCGGGATACGGACAGATACGCAGTATTTT.

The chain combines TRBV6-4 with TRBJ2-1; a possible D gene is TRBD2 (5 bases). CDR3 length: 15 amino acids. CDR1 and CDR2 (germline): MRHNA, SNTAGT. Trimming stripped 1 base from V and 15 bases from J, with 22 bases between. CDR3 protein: CASSDWVGGPPPAFF. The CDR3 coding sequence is TGTGCCAGCAGTGACTGGGTCGGAGGCCCCCCGCCGGCGTTCTTC.

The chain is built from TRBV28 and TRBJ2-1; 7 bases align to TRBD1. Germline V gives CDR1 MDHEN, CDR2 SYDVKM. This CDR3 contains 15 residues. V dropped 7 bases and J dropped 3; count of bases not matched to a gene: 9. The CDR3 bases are TGTGCCAGCACTATGGGACAGCTTAACTACAATGAGCAGTTCTTC. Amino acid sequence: CASTMGQLNYNEQFF.

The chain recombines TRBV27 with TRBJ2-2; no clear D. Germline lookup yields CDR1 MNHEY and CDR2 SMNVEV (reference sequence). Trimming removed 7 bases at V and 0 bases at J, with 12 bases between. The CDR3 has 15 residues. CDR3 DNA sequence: TGTGCCAGCACTACATCGCGGTCGAACACCGGGGAGCTGTTTTTT. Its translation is CASTTSRSNTGELFF.

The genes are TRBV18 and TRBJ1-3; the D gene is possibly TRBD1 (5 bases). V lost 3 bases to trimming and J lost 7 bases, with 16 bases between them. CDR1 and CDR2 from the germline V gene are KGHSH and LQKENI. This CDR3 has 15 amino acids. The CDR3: CASSPPGTQGNTIYF. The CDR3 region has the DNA TGTGCCAGCTCACCCCCCGGGACTCAGGGCAACACCATATATTTT.

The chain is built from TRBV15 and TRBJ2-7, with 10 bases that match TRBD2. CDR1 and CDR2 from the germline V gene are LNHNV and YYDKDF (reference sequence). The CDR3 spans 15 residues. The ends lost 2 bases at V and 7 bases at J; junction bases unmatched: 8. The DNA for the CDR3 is TGTGCCACCAGCAGACGTTCGGGACTAGCGTCTGAGCAGTACTTC. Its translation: CATSRRSGLASEQYF.

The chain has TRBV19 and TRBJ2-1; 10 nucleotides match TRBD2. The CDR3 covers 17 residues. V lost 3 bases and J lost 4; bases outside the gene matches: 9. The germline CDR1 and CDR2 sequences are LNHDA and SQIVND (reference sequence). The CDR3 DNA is TGTGCCAGTAGTATGGTTAAGCGGGAGGGGCGATACAATGAGCAGTTCTTC. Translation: CASSMVKREGRYNEQFF.

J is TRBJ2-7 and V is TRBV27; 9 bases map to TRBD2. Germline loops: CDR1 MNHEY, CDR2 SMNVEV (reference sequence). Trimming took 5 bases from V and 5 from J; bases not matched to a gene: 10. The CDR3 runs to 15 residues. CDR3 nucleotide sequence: TGTGCCAGCAGTGGGACCGGGACTAGCTTCCACGAGCAGTACTTC. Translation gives CASSGTGTSFHEQYF.

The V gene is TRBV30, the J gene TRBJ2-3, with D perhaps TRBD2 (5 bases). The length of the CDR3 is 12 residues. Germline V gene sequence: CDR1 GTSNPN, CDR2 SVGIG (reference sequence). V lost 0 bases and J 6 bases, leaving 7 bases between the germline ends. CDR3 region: CAWSVRGDTQYF. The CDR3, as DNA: TGTGCCTGGAGTGTACGCGGGGATACGCAGTATTTT.

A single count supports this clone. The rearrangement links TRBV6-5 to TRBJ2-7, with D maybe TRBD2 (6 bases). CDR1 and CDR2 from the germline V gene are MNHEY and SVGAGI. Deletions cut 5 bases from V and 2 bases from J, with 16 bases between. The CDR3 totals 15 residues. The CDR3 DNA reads TGTGCCAGCAGTATCCTAGGGGAGGCCCCCTACGAGCAGTACTTC. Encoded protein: CASSILGEAPYEQYF.

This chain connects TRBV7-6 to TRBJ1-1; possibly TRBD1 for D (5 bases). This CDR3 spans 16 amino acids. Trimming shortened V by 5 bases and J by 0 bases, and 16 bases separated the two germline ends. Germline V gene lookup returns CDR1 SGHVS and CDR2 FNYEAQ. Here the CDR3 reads CASSAETAQLNTEAFF. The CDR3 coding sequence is TGTGCCAGCAGCGCCGAGACAGCTCAACTGAACACTGAAGCTTTCTTT.

The CDR3 sequence is CASKDRETGELFF. DNA of the CDR3: TGTGCCAGTAAGGACAGGGAGACCGGGGAGCTGTTTTTT. This chain connects TRBV19 to TRBJ2-2, with 8 bases matching TRBD1. Germline loops: CDR1 LNHDA, CDR2 SQIVND (reference sequence). The CDR3 has 13 amino acids. The ends lost 7 bases at V and 5 bases at J; junction bases unmatched: 3. The full variable domain, its missing parts supplied by reference TRBV19 and TRBJ2-2, is DGGITQSPKYLFRKEGQNVTLSCEQNLNHDAMYWYRQDPGQGLRLIYYSQIVNDFQKGDIAEGYSVSREKKESFPLTVTSAQKNPTAFYLCASKDRETGELFFGEGSRLTVL.

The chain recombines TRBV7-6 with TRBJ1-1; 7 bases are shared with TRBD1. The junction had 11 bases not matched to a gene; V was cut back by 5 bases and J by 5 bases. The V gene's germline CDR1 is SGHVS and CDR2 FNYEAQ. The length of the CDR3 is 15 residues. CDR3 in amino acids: CASSPPDRVGTEAFF. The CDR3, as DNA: TGTGCCAGCAGCCCACCCGACAGGGTCGGGACTGAAGCTTTCTTT.

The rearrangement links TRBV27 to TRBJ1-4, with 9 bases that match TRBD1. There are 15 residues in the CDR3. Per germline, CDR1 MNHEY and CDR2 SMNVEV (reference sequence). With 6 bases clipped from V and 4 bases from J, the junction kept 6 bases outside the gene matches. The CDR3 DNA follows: TGTGCCAGCAGGGACCCGGGACAGGGTAATGAAAAACTGTTTTTT. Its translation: CASRDPGQGNEKLFF. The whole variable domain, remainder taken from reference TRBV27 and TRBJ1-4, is EAQVTQNPRYLITVTGKKLTVTCSQNMNHEYMSWYRQDPGLGLRQIYYSMNVEVTDKGDVPEGYKVSRKEKRNFPLILESPSPNQTSLYFCASRDPGQGNEKLFFGSGTQLSVL.

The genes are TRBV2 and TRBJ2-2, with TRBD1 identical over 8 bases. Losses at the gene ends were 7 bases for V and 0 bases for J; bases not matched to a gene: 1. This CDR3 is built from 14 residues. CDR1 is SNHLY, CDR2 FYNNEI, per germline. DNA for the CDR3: TGTGCCAGCACGGGACAGGCGAACACCGGGGAGCTGTTTTTT. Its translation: CASTGQANTGELFF. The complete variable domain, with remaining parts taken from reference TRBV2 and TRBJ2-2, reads EPEVTQTPSHQVTQMGQEVILRCVPISNHLYFYWYRQILGQKVEFLVSFYNNEISEKSEIFDDQFSVERPDGSNFTLKIRSTKLEDSAMYFCASTGQANTGELFFGEGSRLTVL.

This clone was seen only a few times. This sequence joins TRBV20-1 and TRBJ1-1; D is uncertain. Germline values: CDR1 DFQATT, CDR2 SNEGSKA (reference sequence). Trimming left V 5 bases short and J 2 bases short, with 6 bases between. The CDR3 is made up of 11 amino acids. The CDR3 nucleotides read TGCAGTGCTGCAGATAACACTGAAGCTTTCTTT. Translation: CSAADNTEAFF.

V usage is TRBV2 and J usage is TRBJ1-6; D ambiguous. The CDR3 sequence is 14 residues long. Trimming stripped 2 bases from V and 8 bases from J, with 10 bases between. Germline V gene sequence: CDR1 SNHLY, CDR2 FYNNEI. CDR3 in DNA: TGTGCCAGCAGTGAACGAATGGGCGATTCACCCCTCCACTTT. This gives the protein CASSERMGDSPLHF.

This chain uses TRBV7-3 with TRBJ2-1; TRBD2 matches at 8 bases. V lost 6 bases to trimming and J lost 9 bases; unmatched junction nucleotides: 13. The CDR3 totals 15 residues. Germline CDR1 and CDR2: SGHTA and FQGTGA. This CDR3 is CASSKGLTSAGEQFF. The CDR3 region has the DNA TGTGCCAGCAGTAAAGGGCTGACTAGCGCGGGTGAGCAGTTCTTC.

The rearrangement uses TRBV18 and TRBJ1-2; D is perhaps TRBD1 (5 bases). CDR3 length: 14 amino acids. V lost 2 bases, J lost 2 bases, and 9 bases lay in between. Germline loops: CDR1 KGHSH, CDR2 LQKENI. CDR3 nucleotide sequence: TGTGCCAGCTCACCAGAACGGGGGAACTATGGCTACACCTTC. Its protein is CASSPERGNYGYTF.

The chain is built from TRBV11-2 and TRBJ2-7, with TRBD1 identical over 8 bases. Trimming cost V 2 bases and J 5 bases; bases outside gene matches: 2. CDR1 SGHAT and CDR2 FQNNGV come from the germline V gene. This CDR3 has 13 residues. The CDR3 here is CASSLQGANEQYF. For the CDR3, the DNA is TGTGCCAGCAGCTTACAGGGGGCCAACGAGCAGTACTTC.

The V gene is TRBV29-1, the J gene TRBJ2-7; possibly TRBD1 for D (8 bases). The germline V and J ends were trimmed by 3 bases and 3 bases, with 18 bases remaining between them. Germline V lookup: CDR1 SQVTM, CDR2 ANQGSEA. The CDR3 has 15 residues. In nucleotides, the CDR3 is TGCAGCGTTGAGGGAGCGGGACAGGCGAACTACGAGCAGTACTTC. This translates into CSVEGAGQANYEQYF.

CDR3 DNA: TGTGCCAGCAGTTGGCAAGGGACAGGAACCTTCTCCTATAATTCACCCCTCCACTTT. As protein: CASSWQGTGTFSYNSPLHF. The chain uses TRBV27 and TRBJ1-6; 8 nucleotides agree with TRBD1. The CDR3 runs 19 residues. Germline V gives CDR1 MNHEY, CDR2 SMNVEV (reference sequence). V shed 4 bases, J shed 0 bases, and the junction held 11 bases outside the gene matches.

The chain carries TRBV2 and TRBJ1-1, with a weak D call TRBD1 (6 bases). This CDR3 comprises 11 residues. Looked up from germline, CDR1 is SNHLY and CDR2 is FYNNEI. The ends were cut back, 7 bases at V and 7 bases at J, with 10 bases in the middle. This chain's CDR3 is CASKGHIEAFF. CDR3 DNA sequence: TGTGCCAGCAAGGGACACATTGAAGCTTTCTTT.

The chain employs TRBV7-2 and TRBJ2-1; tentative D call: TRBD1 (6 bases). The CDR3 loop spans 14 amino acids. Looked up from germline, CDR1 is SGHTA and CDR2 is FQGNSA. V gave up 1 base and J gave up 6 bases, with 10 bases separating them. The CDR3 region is CASSLVQGINEQFF. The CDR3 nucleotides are TGTGCCAGCAGCTTAGTACAGGGCATCAATGAGCAGTTCTTC.